Below are 25 T cell receptor beta chains sequenced from a single sample in a study of T cells in Graves' hyperthyroidism and ophthalmopathy. It was RNA transcripts that yielded the amplified TCR beta CDR3 regions. The HTBI set primed first-round TCR CDR3 RT-PCR. TCRdb re-called the multiplex PCR reads with MiXCR, one entry per CDR3 protein. The sample holds roughly 630,000 distinct CDR3 sequences, 15% to 18% seen once. Sequencing input: blood. The receptors stem from a woman under 40 with Graves' hyperthyroidism.

The rearrangement uses TRBV2 and TRBJ1-1; D not resolved. Germline CDR1 is SNHLY and CDR2 is FYNNEI. The germline V and J ends were trimmed by 2 bases and 3 bases, with 13 bases remaining between them. This CDR3 spans 15 amino acids. The CDR3 here is CASSESGLEYTEAFF. CDR3 sequence (DNA): TGTGCCAGCAGTGAAAGCGGGCTCGAGTACACTGAAGCTTTCTTT.

The chain is built from TRBV4-3 and TRBJ2-5; the match to TRBD1 covers 11 bases. This CDR3 has 14 amino acids. Germline loops: CDR1 LGHNA, CDR2 YSLEER. With V trimmed by 0 bases and J by 9 bases, 3 bases remained unmatched. DNA of the CDR3: TGCGCCAGCAGCCAAGATGCGGGACAGGGGGCCCAGTACTTC. Amino acid sequence: CASSQDAGQGAQYF.

This clonotype came up many times. The chain carries TRBV6-1 and TRBJ2-1, with D possibly matching TRBD2 (6 bases). The V end lost 6 bases, the J end lost 7 bases, and 13 bases lay between the germline ends. CDR3 length: 13 residues. CDR1 is MNHNS and CDR2 is SASEGT in the germline V gene. The CDR3 loop reads CASSRRRGNEQFF. CDR3 in DNA: TGTGCCAGCAGCCGGAGGCGGGGTAATGAGCAGTTCTTC.

This clonotype was observed many times. The chain uses TRBV30 and TRBJ1-1; D not resolved. Per germline, CDR1 GTSNPN and CDR2 SVGIG (reference sequence). V was shortened by 0 bases and J by 1 base, with 21 bases between the two germline ends. The CDR3 extends over 18 amino acids. CDR3 amino acids: CAWSVRAGMVYGNTEAFF. The CDR3 bases are TGTGCCTGGAGTGTTCGGGCGGGGATGGTGTACGGGAACACTGAAGCTTTCTTT.

This rearrangement joins TRBV3-1 to TRBJ2-1; D is perhaps TRBD1 or TRBD2 (5 bases each). V lost 4 bases to trimming and J lost 5 bases, with 18 bases between them. The germline gives CDR1 LGHDT, CDR2 YNNKEL (reference sequence). The length of the CDR3 is 16 residues. CDR3 nucleotides: TGTGCCAGCAGCCCTGGGACGGGATCTCCCCACAATGAGCAGTTCTTC. Protein product: CASSPGTGSPHNEQFF.

This clonotype was counted only a few times. This rearrangement joins TRBV10-1 to TRBJ2-7; no reliable D call. V shed 8 bases and J shed 1 base, with 18 bases lying between them. Per germline, CDR1 WNHNN and CDR2 SYGVQD (reference sequence). The CDR3 sequence is 15 residues long. The CDR3 loop reads CASPLARVRSYEQYF. The CDR3 DNA is TGCGCCAGCCCCCTCGCTAGAGTTCGGTCCTACGAGCAGTACTTC.

This clonotype has at least ten counts. V usage is TRBV7-8 and J usage is TRBJ2-3; 11 bases are a match to TRBD2. This CDR3 contains 16 residues. The germline CDR1 and CDR2 sequences are SGHVS and FQNEAQ. V shed 5 bases and J 3 bases; nucleotides not matched to a gene: 7. The CDR3 loop is CASSPWTSGLTDTQYF. DNA for the CDR3: TGTGCCAGCAGCCCGTGGACTAGCGGGTTGACAGATACGCAGTATTTT.

J is TRBJ2-1 and V is TRBV27, with D tentatively TRBD1 or TRBD2 (5 bases each). Trimming pared 6 bases from V and 12 bases from J, leaving 15 bases between. CDR1 MNHEY and CDR2 SMNVEV come from the germline V gene (reference sequence). The CDR3 is made up of 12 amino acids. CDR3 sequence: CASSRTGRMQFF. The CDR3 DNA follows: TGTGCCAGCAGCCGGACGGGACGGATGCAGTTCTTC.

The table lists this clonotype with many counts. At one end the junction does not follow the germline gene, possibly because of a read error. The chain couples TRBV4-1 to TRBJ1-1; 8 bases map to TRBD1. The CDR3 is 17 residues long. CDR1 and CDR2 (germline): MGHRA, YSYEKL. The CDR3 coding sequence is TGCGCCAGCAGCCAGCAGGGGGCGCGGATGGAGAACGCTGAAGCTTTCTTT. This encodes CASSQQGARMENAEAFF.

This clonotype was counted at least ten times. The rearrangement links TRBV9 to TRBJ2-1, with D hard to call. This CDR3 contains 15 residues. Trimming took off 0 bases at V and 0 bases at J, with 7 bases between the two ends. Germline V gene sequence: CDR1 SGDLS, CDR2 YYNGEE. CDR3 sequence (DNA): TGTGCCAGCAGCGTAGGGGGAAACTCCTACAATGAGCAGTTCTTC. Protein product: CASSVGGNSYNEQFF.

CDR3 amino acids: CASSSQGGGNYEQYF. CDR3 bases: TGTGCCAGCAGTTCCCAGGGGGGGGGGAACTACGAGCAGTACTTC. The chain employs TRBV28 and TRBJ2-7, with D perhaps matching TRBD1 or TRBD2 (7 bases each). This CDR3 has 15 amino acids. Trimming left V 4 bases short and J 3 bases short, with 16 bases between. Per germline, CDR1 MDHEN and CDR2 SYDVKM.

This clonotype was observed at least ten times. The junction does not match germline at one end; this may be a read error. J is TRBJ2-3 and V is TRBV20-1; 7 bases align to TRBD2. There are 16 residues in the CDR3. The germline V gene has CDR1 DFQATT and CDR2 SNEGSKA (reference sequence). The CDR3 here is CSARGEGWEETDTQYF. CDR3 coding DNA: TGCAGTGCCAGAGGGGAGGGATGGGAGGAAACAGATACGCAGTATTTT.

In this sample, this clonotype turned up a few times. This chain connects TRBV20-1 to TRBJ2-4; no clear D. Trimming pared 0 bases from V and 4 bases from J, leaving 13 bases between. Germline lookup yields CDR1 DFQATT and CDR2 SNEGSKA (reference sequence). The CDR3 is 15 residues long. The CDR3 loop is CSARDPPGTKNIQYF. CDR3 coding DNA: TGCAGTGCTAGAGATCCCCCAGGAACGAAAAACATTCAGTACTTC.

This clonotype was detected only a few times. This chain joins TRBV4-2 and TRBJ2-5, with D maybe TRBD1 (6 bases). Germline-derived CDR1 and CDR2 are LGHNA and YNFKEQ. CDR3 size: 16 residues. V lost 1 base to trimming and J lost 5 bases, with 17 bases between them. In DNA, the CDR3 is TGTGCCAGCAGCCAAGCCAGAGGGGGTCTTGAGGAGACCCAGTACTTC. Protein sequence: CASSQARGGLEETQYF.

This clonotype was observed at least ten times. Sequence at one end of the junction differs from germline and may be a read error. V is TRBV12-3 or TRBV12-4 and J is TRBJ2-1; 11 positions agree with TRBD2. The CDR3 sequence is 15 residues long. This chain's CDR3 is CASSPGTSGYNEQLF. The CDR3 DNA follows: TGTGCCAGCAGCCCCGGGACTAGCGGATACAATGAGCAGCTCTTC.

The J gene is TRBJ1-1, the V gene TRBV12-3 or TRBV12-4; D gene ambiguous. CDR3 size: 17 residues. The V end lost 7 bases, the J end lost 3 bases, and 24 bases lay between the germline ends. CDR3 nucleotides: TGTGCCAGCAACCTGTTACCAGGCCTACACCGGGACACTGAAGCTTTCTTT. Translation gives CASNLLPGLHRDTEAFF.

The genes are TRBV4-2 and TRBJ2-7, with 9 bases fitting TRBD1. Germline CDR1 reads LGHNA; CDR2 reads YNFKEQ. Unmatched junction bases numbered 10, after V lost 7 bases and J lost 0 bases. CDR3 size: 16 residues. The CDR3 nucleotides read TGTGCCAGCAATCAAGCCGGGACAGGGAGCTCCTACGAGCAGTACTTC. Its protein is CASNQAGTGSSYEQYF.

The chain is built from TRBV11-2 and TRBJ1-2; D is perhaps TRBD1 (6 bases). This CDR3 has 16 residues. CDR1 and CDR2 (germline): SGHAT, FQNNGV. The V and J ends lost 3 bases and 5 bases respectively, with 19 bases between them. In DNA, the CDR3 is TGTGCCAGCAGCTTTACCCCGGAGAAGGGGGAATATGGCTACACCTTC. Translated: CASSFTPEKGEYGYTF.

In regard to this clonotype: This may come from a read error, since a much larger clone is one base off. CDR3 amino acids: CTSSPWPGELFF. The CDR3 DNA reads TGTACCAGCAGCCCTTGGCCCGGGGAGCTGTTTTTT. V is TRBV11-2 and J is TRBJ2-2; D unclear. The CDR3 runs to 12 residues. Germline assignment: CDR1 SGHAT and CDR2 FQNNGV.

Note on this clonotype: This may stem from a read error, because a much larger clone lies one nucleotide away. CDR3 region: CASNSRGFGTEAFF. Here the CDR3 DNA reads TGTGCCAGCAACAGCAGGGGGTTTGGGACTGAAGCTTTCTTT. V is TRBV27 and J is TRBJ1-1; 7 nucleotides match TRBD1. J was trimmed by 5 bases and V by 7 bases; bases with no gene match: 10. The CDR3 runs 14 residues. Germline CDR1 reads MNHEY; CDR2 reads SMNVEV (reference sequence).

This chain connects TRBV6-1 to TRBJ2-5, with D hard to call. V dropped 6 bases and J dropped 0 bases, with 5 bases sitting between them. From germline, CDR1 is MNHNS and CDR2 SASEGT. The CDR3 runs to 12 residues. DNA of the CDR3: TGTGCCAGCAGGACCCACCAAGAGACCCAGTACTTC. Protein: CASRTHQETQYF.

In its sample, this clonotype was seen many times. The rearrangement uses TRBV6-5 and TRBJ1-5; possibly TRBD1 for D (6 bases). Germline CDR1 and CDR2: MNHEY and SVGAGI. The V gene lost 8 bases and the J gene lost 3 bases, with 14 bases spanning the gap. The CDR3 spans 14 residues. CDR3 DNA: TGTGCCAGCTTCCGGGGGCAGACCAATCAGCCCCAGCATTTT. Its translation: CASFRGQTNQPQHF.

This clonotype was seen only a few times. The V call is TRBV7-9, the J call TRBJ1-1; D is undetermined. CDR1 is SEHNR, CDR2 FQNEAQ, per germline (reference sequence). The V end lost 1 base, the J end lost 4 bases, and 10 bases lay between the germline ends. There are 14 residues in the CDR3. DNA for the CDR3: TGTGCCAGCAGCTTAGGCGCCGATGGCACTGAAGCTTTCTTT. It translates to CASSLGADGTEAFF.

This clonotype was seen at least ten times. CDR3: CASSLVVGVGGNEQFF. The DNA of the CDR3 is TGTGCCAGCAGCTTAGTAGTGGGGGTCGGGGGCAATGAGCAGTTCTTC. V is TRBV7-9 and J is TRBJ2-1, with D perhaps TRBD2 (6 bases). V shed 1 base and J shed 6 bases, with 16 bases lying between them. In germline, CDR1 is SEHNR, CDR2 FQNEAQ (reference sequence). This CDR3 is built from 16 residues.

This clonotype was found many times. This CDR3 reads CKGDRRNTEAFF. The CDR3 DNA sequence: TGCAAAGGGGACAGGAGGAACACTGAAGCTTTCTTT. The chain recombines TRBV20-1 with TRBJ1-1; 8 nucleotides line up with TRBD1. Per germline, CDR1 DFQATT and CDR2 SNEGSKA (reference sequence). The CDR3 has 12 amino acids.